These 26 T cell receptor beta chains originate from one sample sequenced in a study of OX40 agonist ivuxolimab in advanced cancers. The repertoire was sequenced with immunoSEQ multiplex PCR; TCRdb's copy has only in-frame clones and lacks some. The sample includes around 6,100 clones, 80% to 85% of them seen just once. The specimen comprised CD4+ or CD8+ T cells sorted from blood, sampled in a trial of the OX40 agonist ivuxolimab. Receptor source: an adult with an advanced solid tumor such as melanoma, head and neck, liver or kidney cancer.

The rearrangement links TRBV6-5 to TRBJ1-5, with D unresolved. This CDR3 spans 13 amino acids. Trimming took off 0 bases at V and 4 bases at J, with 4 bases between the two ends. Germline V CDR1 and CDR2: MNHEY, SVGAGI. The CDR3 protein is CASSYSRNQPQHF. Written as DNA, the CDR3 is TGTGCCAGCAGTTACTCAAGGAATCAGCCCCAGCATTTT.

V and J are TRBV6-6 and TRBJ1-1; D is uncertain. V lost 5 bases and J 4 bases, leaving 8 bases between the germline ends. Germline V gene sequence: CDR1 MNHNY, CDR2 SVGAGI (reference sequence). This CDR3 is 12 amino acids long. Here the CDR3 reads CASSPPGTEAFF. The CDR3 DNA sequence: TGTGCCAGCAGTCCGCCAGGCACTGAAGCTTTCTTT.

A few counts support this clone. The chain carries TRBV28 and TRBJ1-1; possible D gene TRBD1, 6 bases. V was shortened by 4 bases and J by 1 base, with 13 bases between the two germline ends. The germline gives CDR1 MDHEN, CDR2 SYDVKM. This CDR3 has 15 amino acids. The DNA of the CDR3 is TGTGCCAGCAGTTCCCGGACAGAGTCGAACACTGAAGCTTTCTTT. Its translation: CASSSRTESNTEAFF. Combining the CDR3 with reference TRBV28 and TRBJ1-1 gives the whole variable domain DVKVTQSSRYLVKRTGEKVFLECVQDMDHENMFWYRQDPGLGLRLIYFSYDVKMKEKGDIPEGYSVSREKKERFSLILESASTNQTSMYLCASSSRTESNTEAFFGQGTRLTVV.

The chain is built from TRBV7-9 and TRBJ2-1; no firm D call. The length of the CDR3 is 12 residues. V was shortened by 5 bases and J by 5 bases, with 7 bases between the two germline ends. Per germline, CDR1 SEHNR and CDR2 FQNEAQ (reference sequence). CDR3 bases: TGTGCCAGCAGCCCGCGCAACAATGAGCAGTTCTTC. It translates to CASSPRNNEQFF.

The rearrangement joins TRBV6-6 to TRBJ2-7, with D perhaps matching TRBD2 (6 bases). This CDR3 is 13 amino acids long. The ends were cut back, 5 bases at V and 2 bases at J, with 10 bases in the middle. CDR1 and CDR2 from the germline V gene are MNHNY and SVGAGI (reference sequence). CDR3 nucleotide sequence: TGTGCCAGCAGTAGGACTACCACCTACGAGCAGTACTTC. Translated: CASSRTTTYEQYF.

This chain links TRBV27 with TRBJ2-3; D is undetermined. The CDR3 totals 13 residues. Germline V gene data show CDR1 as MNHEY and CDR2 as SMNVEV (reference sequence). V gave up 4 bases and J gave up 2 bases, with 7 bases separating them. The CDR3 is CASSSTYTDTQYF. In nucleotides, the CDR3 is TGTGCCAGCAGTTCGACCTACACAGATACGCAGTATTTT.

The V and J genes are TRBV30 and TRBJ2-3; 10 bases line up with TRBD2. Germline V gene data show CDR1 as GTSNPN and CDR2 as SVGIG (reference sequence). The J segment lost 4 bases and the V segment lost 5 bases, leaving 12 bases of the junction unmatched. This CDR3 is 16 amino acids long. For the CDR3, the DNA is TGTGCCTGGGGAGGGGCCAAACTAGCGGGGTCAGATACGCAGTATTTT. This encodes CAWGGAKLAGSDTQYF.

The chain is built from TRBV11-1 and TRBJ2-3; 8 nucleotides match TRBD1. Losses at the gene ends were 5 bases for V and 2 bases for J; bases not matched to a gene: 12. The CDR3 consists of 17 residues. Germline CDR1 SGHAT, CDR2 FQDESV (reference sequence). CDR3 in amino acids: CASSLPTGAGHTDTQYF. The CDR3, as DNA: TGTGCCAGCAGCCTTCCGACAGGGGCAGGGCACACAGATACGCAGTATTTT. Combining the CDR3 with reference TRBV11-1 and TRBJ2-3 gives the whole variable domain EAEVAQSPRYKITEKSQAVAFWCDPISGHATLYWYRQILGQGPELLVQFQDESVVDDSQLPKDRFSAERLKGVDSTLKIQPAELGDSAMYLCASSLPTGAGHTDTQYFGPGTRLTVL.

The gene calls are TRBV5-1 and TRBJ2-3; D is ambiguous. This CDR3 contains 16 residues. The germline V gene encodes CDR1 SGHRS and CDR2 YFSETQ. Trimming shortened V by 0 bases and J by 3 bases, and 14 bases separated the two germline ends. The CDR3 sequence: CASSLDPNGGTDTQYF. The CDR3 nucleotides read TGCGCCAGCAGCTTGGATCCCAACGGCGGTACAGATACGCAGTATTTT.

The CDR3 DNA reads as TGTGCCAGTAGTCCACAGGGGCGATCCGGAAACACCATATATTTT. This encodes CASSPQGRSGNTIYF. The V gene is TRBV19, the J gene TRBJ1-3; TRBD1 aligns across 7 bases. With V trimmed by 5 bases and J by 4 bases, 8 bases remained unmatched. Germline assignment: CDR1 LNHDA and CDR2 SQIVND (reference sequence). This CDR3 is 15 amino acids long. The full variable domain, completed using reference TRBV19 and TRBJ1-3, is DGGITQSPKYLFRKEGQNVTLSCEQNLNHDAMYWYRQDPGQGLRLIYYSQIVNDFQKGDIAEGYSVSREKKESFPLTVTSAQKNPTAFYLCASSPQGRSGNTIYFGEGSWLTVV.

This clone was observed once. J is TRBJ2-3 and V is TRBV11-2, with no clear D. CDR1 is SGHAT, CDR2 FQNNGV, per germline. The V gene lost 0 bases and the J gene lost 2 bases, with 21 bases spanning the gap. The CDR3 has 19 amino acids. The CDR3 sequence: CASSLDLVLTPRLTDTQYF. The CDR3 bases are TGTGCCAGCAGCTTAGATCTTGTACTGACTCCCAGACTCACAGATACGCAGTATTTT. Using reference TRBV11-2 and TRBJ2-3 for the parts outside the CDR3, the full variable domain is EAGVAQSPRYKIIEKRQSVAFWCNPISGHATLYWYQQILGQGPKLLIQFQNNGVVDDSQLPKDRFSAERLKGVDSTLKIQPAKLEDSAVYLCASSLDLVLTPRLTDTQYFGPGTRLTVL.

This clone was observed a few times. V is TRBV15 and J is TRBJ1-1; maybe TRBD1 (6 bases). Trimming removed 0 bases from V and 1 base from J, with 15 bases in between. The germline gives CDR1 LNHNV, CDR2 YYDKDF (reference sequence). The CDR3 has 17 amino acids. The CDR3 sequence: CATSRDRTGNENTEAFF. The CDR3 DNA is TGTGCCACCAGCAGAGATCGCACAGGGAATGAGAACACTGAAGCTTTCTTT.

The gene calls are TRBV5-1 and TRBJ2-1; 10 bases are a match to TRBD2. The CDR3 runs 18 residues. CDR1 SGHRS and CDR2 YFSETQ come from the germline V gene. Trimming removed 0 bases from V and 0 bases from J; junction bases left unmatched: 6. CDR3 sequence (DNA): TGCGCCAGCAGCTTGGGGCTAGCGGGGGACATCTCCTACAATGAGCAGTTCTTC. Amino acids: CASSLGLAGDISYNEQFF.

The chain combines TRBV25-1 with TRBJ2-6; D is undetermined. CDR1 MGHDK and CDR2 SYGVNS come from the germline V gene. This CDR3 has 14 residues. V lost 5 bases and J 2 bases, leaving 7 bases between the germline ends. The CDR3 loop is CASSPGPGANVLTF. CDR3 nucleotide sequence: TGTGCCAGCAGTCCCGGACCTGGGGCCAACGTCCTGACTTTC.

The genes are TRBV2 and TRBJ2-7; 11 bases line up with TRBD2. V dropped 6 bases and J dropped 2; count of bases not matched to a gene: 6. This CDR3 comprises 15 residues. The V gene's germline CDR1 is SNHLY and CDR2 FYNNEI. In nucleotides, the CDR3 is TGTGCCAGCAGCGGGACTAGCGGACTCCCCTACGAGCAGTACTTC. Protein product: CASSGTSGLPYEQYF.

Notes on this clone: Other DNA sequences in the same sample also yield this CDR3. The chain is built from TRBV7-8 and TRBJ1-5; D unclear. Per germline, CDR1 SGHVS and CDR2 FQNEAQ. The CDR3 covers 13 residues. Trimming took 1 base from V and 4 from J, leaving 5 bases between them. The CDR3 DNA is TGTGCCAGCAGCTTAGGGAATAATCAGCCCCAGCATTTT. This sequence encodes CASSLGNNQPQHF.

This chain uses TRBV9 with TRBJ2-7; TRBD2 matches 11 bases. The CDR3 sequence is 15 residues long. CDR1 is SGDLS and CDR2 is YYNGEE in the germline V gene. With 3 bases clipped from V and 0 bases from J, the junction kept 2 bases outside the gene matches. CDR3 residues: CASSGSGRASYEQYF. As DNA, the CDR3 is TGTGCCAGCAGCGGTAGCGGGAGGGCCTCCTACGAGCAGTACTTC.

CDR3 region: CASSPGGSSTDTQYF. The CDR3 DNA reads as TGTGCCAGCAGTCCGGGGGGCAGCAGCACAGATACGCAGTATTTT. V and J are TRBV7-9 and TRBJ2-3; weak D call: TRBD2 (7 bases). The germline V and J ends were trimmed by 6 bases and 0 bases, with 13 bases remaining between them. Germline V CDR1 and CDR2: SEHNR, FQNEAQ (reference sequence). The CDR3 spans 15 residues.

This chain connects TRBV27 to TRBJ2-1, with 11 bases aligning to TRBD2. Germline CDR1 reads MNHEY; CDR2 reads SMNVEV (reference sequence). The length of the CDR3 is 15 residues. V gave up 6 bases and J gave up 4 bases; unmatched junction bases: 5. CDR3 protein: CASSLGLAVYNEQFF. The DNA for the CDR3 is TGTGCCAGCAGCCTGGGACTAGCGGTATACAATGAGCAGTTCTTC.

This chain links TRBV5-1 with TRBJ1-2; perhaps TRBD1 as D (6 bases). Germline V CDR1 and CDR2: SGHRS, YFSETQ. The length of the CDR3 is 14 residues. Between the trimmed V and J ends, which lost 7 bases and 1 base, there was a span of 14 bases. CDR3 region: CASSREGGNYGYTF. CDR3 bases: TGCGCCAGCTCTCGGGAGGGGGGTAACTATGGCTACACCTTC.

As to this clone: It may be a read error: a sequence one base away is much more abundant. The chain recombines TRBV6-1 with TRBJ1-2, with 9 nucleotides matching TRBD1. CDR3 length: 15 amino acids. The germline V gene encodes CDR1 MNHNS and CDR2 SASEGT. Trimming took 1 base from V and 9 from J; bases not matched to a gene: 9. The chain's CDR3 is CASSEVGQGPISYTF. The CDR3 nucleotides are TGTGCCAGCAGTGAAGTCGGACAGGGGCCCATTAGCTACACCTTC.

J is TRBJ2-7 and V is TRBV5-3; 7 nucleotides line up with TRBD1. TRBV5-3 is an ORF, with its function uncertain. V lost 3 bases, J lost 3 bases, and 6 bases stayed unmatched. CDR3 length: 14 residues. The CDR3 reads CARSSPGQLYEQYF. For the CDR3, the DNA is TGTGCCAGAAGCTCCCCGGGACAGCTCTACGAGCAGTACTTC.

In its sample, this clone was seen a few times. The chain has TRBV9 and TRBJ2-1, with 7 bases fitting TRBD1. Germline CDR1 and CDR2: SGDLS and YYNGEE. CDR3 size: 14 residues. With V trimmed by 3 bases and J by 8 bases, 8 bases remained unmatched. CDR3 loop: CASSAQDRADEQFF. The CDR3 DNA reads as TGTGCCAGCAGCGCCCAAGACAGGGCCGATGAGCAGTTCTTC. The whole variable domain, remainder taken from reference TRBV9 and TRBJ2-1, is DSGVTQTPKHLITATGQRVTLRCSPRSGDLSVYWYQQSLDQGLQFLIQYYNGEERAKGNILERFSAQQFPDLHSELNLSSLELGDSALYFCASSAQDRADEQFFGPGTRLTVL.

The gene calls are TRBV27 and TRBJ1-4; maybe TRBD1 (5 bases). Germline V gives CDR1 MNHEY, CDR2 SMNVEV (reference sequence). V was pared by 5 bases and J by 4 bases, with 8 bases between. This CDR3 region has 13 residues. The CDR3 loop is CASSLGVNEKLFF. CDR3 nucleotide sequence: TGTGCCAGCAGTCTGGGGGTTAATGAAAAACTGTTTTTT.

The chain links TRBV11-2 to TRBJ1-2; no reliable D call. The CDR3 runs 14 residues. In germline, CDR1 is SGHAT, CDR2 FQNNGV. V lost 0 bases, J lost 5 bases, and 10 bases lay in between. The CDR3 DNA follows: TGTGCCAGCAGCTTAGAAGCAGGAGTGTATGGCTACACCTTC. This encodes CASSLEAGVYGYTF.

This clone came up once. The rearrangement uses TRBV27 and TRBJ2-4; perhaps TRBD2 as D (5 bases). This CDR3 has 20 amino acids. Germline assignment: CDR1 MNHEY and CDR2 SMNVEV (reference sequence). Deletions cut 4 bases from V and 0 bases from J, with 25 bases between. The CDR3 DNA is TGTGCCAGCAGTTCAAACCCACTAGTTTCGCCCGTGATAGCCAAAAACATTCAGTACTTC. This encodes CASSSNPLVSPVIAKNIQYF.